Below are 11 T cell receptor beta chains sequenced from a single sample in a study of shared clonotypes between healthy human individuals. CD45RO negativity and positive selection for CCR7 defined naive CD8 cells, a population that excluded terminally differentiated effector memory CD45RA+ cells. Repertoires were generated with immunoSEQ multiplex PCR, while TCRdb's copy carries only in-frame clones and drops some. The sample carries about 2.1 million clones, just over 90% recorded once. The sample consisted of naive CD8+ T cells from PBMCs. All receptors derive from a man aged 18 to 29 in good health. Some clones in this sample may be carry-over from other donors' samples.

The V and J genes are TRBV9 and TRBJ1-5, with TRBD1 identical over 9 bases. The V segment lost 3 bases and the J segment 10 bases; nucleotides outside the gene matches: 5. Germline V gene lookup returns CDR1 SGDLS and CDR2 YYNGEE. The CDR3 covers 13 residues. In DNA form, the CDR3 reads TGTGCCAGCAGCGAGGGACAGGGTGGCCCCCAGCATTTT. Amino acid sequence: CASSEGQGGPQHF.

The chain has TRBV28 and TRBJ2-7, with D perhaps TRBD2 (6 bases). CDR3 length: 13 amino acids. The V gene lost 5 bases and the J gene lost 7 bases, with 15 bases spanning the gap. Germline V lookup: CDR1 MDHEN, CDR2 SYDVKM. This CDR3 is CASSITTGSEQYF. The CDR3 bases are TGTGCCAGCAGTATCACCACCGGGAGTGAGCAGTACTTC.

The V gene is TRBV18, the J gene TRBJ2-7; the D is unclear. Germline CDR1 KGHSH, CDR2 LQKENI. The V end was cut by 3 bases, the J end by 5 bases, with 14 bases between. The CDR3 consists of 14 residues. In DNA form, the CDR3 reads TGTGCCAGCTCACCCCGACCCTCTCGGGACGAGCAGTACTTC. Its protein is CASSPRPSRDEQYF.

This clone was seen more than once but under ten times. V is TRBV19 and J is TRBJ2-7; 9 nucleotides match TRBD2. J was trimmed by 5 bases and V by 3 bases; bases with no gene match: 5. Germline loops: CDR1 LNHDA, CDR2 SQIVND (reference sequence). The CDR3 sequence is 14 residues long. In DNA, the CDR3 is TGTGCCAGTAGTATGAGCGGGAGGCCACACGAGCAGTACTTC. Translated: CASSMSGRPHEQYF.

This chain uses TRBV7-9 with TRBJ2-7; unclear D gene. Per germline, CDR1 SEHNR and CDR2 FQNEAQ (reference sequence). The CDR3 contains 14 residues. The germline V and J ends were trimmed by 0 bases and 2 bases, with 8 bases remaining between them. Here the CDR3 reads CASSLALRAYEQYF. The CDR3, as DNA: TGTGCCAGCAGCTTAGCTCTCCGAGCCTACGAGCAGTACTTC.

This sequence joins TRBV19 and TRBJ2-3; TRBD2 matches at 9 bases. Germline CDR1 LNHDA, CDR2 SQIVND (reference sequence). This CDR3 is 16 amino acids long. J gave up 3 bases and V 5 bases, and 9 bases lay outside the gene matches. CDR3 DNA: TGTGCCAGTAGTGACGGGCTAGCGGGAAGGACAGATACGCAGTATTTT. It translates to CASSDGLAGRTDTQYF.

As DNA, the CDR3 is TGTGCCAGCAGCCCAGGGGACGGCGCCTTTACTGAAGCTTTCTTT. Amino acid sequence: CASSPGDGAFTEAFF. The rearrangement uses TRBV9 and TRBJ1-1; D is perhaps TRBD1 (6 bases). Germline V gene lookup returns CDR1 SGDLS and CDR2 YYNGEE. This CDR3 is 15 amino acids long. Trimming cost V 4 bases and J 5 bases, with 18 bases left between them. The variable domain in full, with the rest retrieved from reference TRBV9 and TRBJ1-1, is DSGVTQTPKHLITATGQRVTLRCSPRSGDLSVYWYQQSLDQGLQFLIQYYNGEERAKGNILERFSAQQFPDLHSELNLSSLELGDSALYFCASSPGDGAFTEAFFGQGTRLTVV.

J is TRBJ2-5 and V is TRBV2; 10 positions match TRBD1. Trimming at V came to 7 bases and at J to 5 bases, leaving 7 bases not matched to a gene. Germline-derived CDR1 and CDR2 are SNHLY and FYNNEI. This CDR3 region has 14 residues. The DNA for the CDR3 is TGTGCCAGCACTGCCGACAGGGGGCATGAGACCCAGTACTTC. Protein product: CASTADRGHETQYF.

This chain joins TRBV15 and TRBJ1-4; D is unresolved. The germline CDR1 and CDR2 sequences are LNHNV and YYDKDF (reference sequence). Between the trimmed V and J ends, which lost 10 bases and 2 bases, there was a span of 11 bases. This CDR3 spans 13 amino acids. Here the CDR3 reads CAIQEATNEKLFF. For the CDR3, the DNA is TGTGCCATCCAGGAGGCTACTAATGAAAAACTGTTTTTT.

This sequence joins TRBV15 and TRBJ2-2; 8 bases are shared with TRBD2. After removal of 5 bases from V and 2 bases from J, the junction contained 10 bases not matched to a gene. Germline V gene lookup returns CDR1 LNHNV and CDR2 YYDKDF (reference sequence). This CDR3 spans 17 amino acids. CDR3 in amino acids: CATSGRSGSLNTGELFF. The CDR3 coding sequence is TGTGCCACCAGCGGCCGCAGCGGGAGTCTCAACACCGGGGAGCTGTTTTTT.

To note about this clone: Other DNA sequences in this specimen translate into the identical CDR3. The V gene is TRBV5-6, the J gene TRBJ1-1; weak D call: TRBD1 (6 bases). This CDR3 is 13 amino acids long. Trimming pared 0 bases from V and 5 bases from J, leaving 8 bases between. Per the germline V gene, CDR1 is SGHDT and CDR2 is YYEEEE. The CDR3 sequence is CASSLAGATEAFF. The DNA of the CDR3 is TGTGCCAGCAGCTTGGCAGGGGCGACTGAAGCTTTCTTT.